The 10 T cell receptor beta chains below were found in one sample sequenced in a study of response to subunit inactivated influenza vaccine. TCRdb processed the RT-PCR reads anew with MiXCR; each CDR3 protein has one entry. Of 250,000 to 350,000 distinct CDR3 sequences listed, approximately 21% are singletons. This sample comprised PBMCs from blood, obtained about 19 months after vaccination. These receptors all come from a man aged 50-75 years who received an inactivated influenza vaccine.

The V call is TRBV12-3 or TRBV12-4, the J call TRBJ1-2; D is undetermined. This CDR3 is built from 18 residues. The V end was cut by 4 bases, the J end by 5 bases, with 26 bases between. The CDR3 spells CASSSRFGLGISSYGYTF. In DNA form, the CDR3 reads TGTGCCAGCAGTTCTCGGTTCGGACTGGGGATAAGTTCTTATGGCTACACCTTC.

This chain uses TRBV29-1 with TRBJ2-5; no clear D. The germline V and J ends were trimmed by 5 bases and 5 bases, with 12 bases remaining between them. The CDR3 runs to 12 residues. Germline values: CDR1 SQVTM, CDR2 ANQGSEA. The CDR3 here is CSVSTHWETQYF. The CDR3 DNA is TGCAGCGTTTCGACGCATTGGGAGACCCAGTACTTC.

In its sample, this clonotype was seen a few times. The chain combines TRBV4-2 with TRBJ1-5; TRBD1 is a possible D gene (6 bases). Trimming took off 1 base at V and 5 bases at J, with 15 bases between the two ends. In germline, CDR1 is LGHNA, CDR2 YNFKEQ. CDR3 length equals 16 residues. CDR3: CASSQGNRVRDQPQHF. The CDR3 DNA reads TGTGCCAGCAGCCAAGGAAACAGGGTCCGGGATCAGCCCCAGCATTTT.

The table lists this clonotype with many counts. The CDR3, as DNA: TGTGCCAGCAGCTTACTTAGCTCCTACAATGAGCAGTTCTTC. It encodes CASSLLSSYNEQFF. V gene TRBV11-2 combines with J gene TRBJ2-1; D is unresolved. The germline gives CDR1 SGHAT, CDR2 FQNNGV. Trimming left V 2 bases short and J 0 bases short, with 5 bases between. This CDR3 spans 14 amino acids.

This clonotype was seen more than once but under ten times. The chain couples TRBV10-3 to TRBJ1-1; 9 bases fit TRBD1. This CDR3 has 14 amino acids. V was clipped by 8 bases and J by 4 bases; unmatched bases: 8. Germline CDR1 is ENHRY and CDR2 is SYGVKD. CDR3 loop: CAISLGQGGTEAFF. CDR3 nucleotide sequence: TGTGCCATCTCTCTGGGACAGGGAGGCACTGAAGCTTTCTTT.

This chain connects TRBV29-1 to TRBJ1-2; 7 bases fit TRBD1. Unmatched junction bases numbered 7, after V lost 5 bases and J lost 4 bases. The CDR3 consists of 13 residues. Looked up from germline, CDR1 is SQVTM and CDR2 is ANQGSEA. The CDR3 DNA sequence: TGCAGCGTTTCACAGGGGCGAAGCTATGGCTACACCTTC. Its protein is CSVSQGRSYGYTF.

This clonotype was found a few times. This sequence joins TRBV20-1 and TRBJ2-1; D not resolved. Germline assignment: CDR1 DFQATT and CDR2 SNEGSKA (reference sequence). The CDR3 loop spans 12 amino acids. Trimming shortened V by 5 bases and J by 7 bases, and 12 bases separated the two germline ends. CDR3 DNA: TGCAGTGCTCCAACAATTAATAATGAGCAGTTCTTC. Translation: CSAPTINNEQFF.

This clonotype was detected ten times or more. This chain uses TRBV6-1 with TRBJ1-5; the D gene is possibly TRBD1 (6 bases). V lost 6 bases to trimming and J lost 4 bases, with 16 bases between them. CDR3 length: 15 residues. Germline V lookup: CDR1 MNHNS, CDR2 SASEGT. Here the CDR3 reads CASSRSDSYNQPQHF. DNA for the CDR3: TGTGCCAGCAGCCGGTCGGACAGCTATAATCAGCCCCAGCATTTT.

This clonotype was counted only a few times. The gene calls are TRBV11-2 and TRBJ1-1; TRBD1 matches 7 bases. The germline V gene has CDR1 SGHAT and CDR2 FQNNGV. The V and J ends lost 5 bases and 6 bases, in that order; junction bases with no gene match: 9. CDR3 size: 14 residues. The CDR3 bases are TGTGCCAGCAGCACGGATGGGCAGGGGGCTGAAGCTTTCTTT. This encodes CASSTDGQGAEAFF.

This clonotype was observed a handful of times. J is TRBJ2-2 and V is TRBV29-1; D tentatively reads TRBD1 or TRBD2 (5 bases each). Germline V gene data show CDR1 as SQVTM and CDR2 as ANQGSEA. This CDR3 is 14 amino acids long. Trimming removed 7 bases from V and 2 bases from J, with 14 bases in between. The CDR3 here is CSARRGANTGELFF. In DNA, the CDR3 is TGCAGCGCCCGGAGAGGGGCAAACACCGGGGAGCTGTTTTTT.